This T cell receptor beta chain appears in the sequencing data of a study of blood T cell repertoires in COVID-19. The wider study: Specimens from acute and convalescent COVID-19 originated in the United States, Italy and Spain. The analysed material was cDNA or gDNA that came from T cells, B-cell-depleted T cells, or PBMCs.

Those enrolled in Seattle joined during active infection and were followed longitudinally afterward. In the original processing: Reference gene primer amplification gave nucleated cell count estimates. Produced via immunoSEQ multiplex PCR; TCRdb's table is partial and in-frame only. V, J and clone size are those of that table, while D and trimming were read from the DNA. The profile covers about 170,000 clones, with about nine tenths appearing a single time and roughly 5% taken by the ten largest. What was sequenced was peripheral blood. This TCR derives from a man aged 18-30 years with COVID-19, enrolled during active disease.

CDR3 sequence: CASSSKQGFGTEAFF. DNA of the CDR3: TGTGCCAGCAGCTCAAAACAGGGGTTCGGCACTGAAGCTTTCTTT. The rearrangement links TRBV5-6 to TRBJ1-1, with 7 positions matching TRBD1. After removal of 3 bases from V and 4 bases from J, the junction contained 9 bases not matched to a gene. There are 15 residues in the CDR3. CDR1 and CDR2 (germline): SGHDT, YYEEEE.